This T cell receptor (beta chain) is from a study of tumor and adjacent non-tumor tissue in lung cancer. The library came from three nested PCR rounds adapted from ARM-PCR protocols. TCRdb fed the multiplex PCR reads into MiXCR, producing one record per CDR3 protein. The table lists about 66,000 distinct CDR3 sequences, roughly 73% of them singletons. This clonotype was recorded at least ten times. This CDR3 spans 15 amino acids. J gave up 7 bases and V 4 bases, and 12 bases lay outside the gene matches. Germline V gene sequence: CDR1 DFQATT, CDR2 SNEGSKA (reference sequence). RNA was extracted from bulk tissue without any cell sorting.

The TCR comes from a man aged 55 to 70 with non-small cell lung cancer. Sequencing was performed on lung tumor tissue. The V and J genes are TRBV20-1 and TRBJ2-1; 8 bases fit TRBD2. The chain's CDR3 is CSATGTSGGGNEQFF. CDR3 nucleotides: TGCAGTGCTACCGGAACTAGCGGAGGGGGTAATGAGCAGTTCTTC.